The rows below give T cell receptor beta chains drawn from one sample of a study of blood T cell repertoires in COVID-19. Sequencing used immunoSEQ multiplex PCR; TCRdb keeps in-frame clones, though not all of them. Here the sample spans a few hundred thousand clones, around 84% being singletons. Sample: peripheral blood. The origin of the receptors is a woman between 18 and 29 years old with acute or convalescent COVID-19. Each CDR3 is given with its conserved first and last residue. D genes are given only for firm matches. Clone size is not always given. Where it is, it says once, few, many or a class for expanded clones.

j_call: TRBJ1-6; d_call: -; clone_size: -; cdr3_length: 12; v_call: TRBV12-3/TRBV12-4; cdr3_nt: TGTGCCAGCAGCCTCGGGAATTCACCCCTCCACTTT; cdr3_aa: CASSLGNSPLHF
j_call: TRBJ2-7; d_call: -; clone_size: -; cdr3_length: 14; v_call: TRBV5-1; cdr3_nt: TGCGCCAGCAGCTTGGGTCCGGGGAACTACGAGCAGTACTTC; cdr3_aa: CASSLGPGNYEQYF
j_call: TRBJ1-4; d_call: -; clone_size: -; cdr3_length: 14; v_call: TRBV5-8; cdr3_nt: TGTGCCAGCAGTTTACACCGATACCATGAAAAACTGTTTTTT; cdr3_aa: CASSLHRYHEKLFF
j_call: TRBJ2-5; d_call: -; clone_size: -; cdr3_length: 15; v_call: TRBV9; cdr3_nt: TGTGCCAGCAGCCCCAAACCCTTGGAGGAAGAGACCCAGTACTTC; cdr3_aa: CASSPKPLEEETQYF
j_call: TRBJ2-1; d_call: -; clone_size: -; cdr3_length: 14; v_call: TRBV10-1; cdr3_nt: TGCGCCAGCACTGGGGGATTGGGGGGCAATGAGCAGTTCTTC; cdr3_aa: CASTGGLGGNEQFF
j_call: TRBJ1-3; d_call: -; clone_size: -; cdr3_length: 15; v_call: TRBV24-1; cdr3_nt: TGTGCCACCAGTGACCCCGGACAGTTCGGAAACACCATATATTTT; cdr3_aa: CATSDPGQFGNTIYF
j_call: TRBJ1-1; d_call: -; clone_size: -; cdr3_length: 13; v_call: TRBV21-1; cdr3_nt: TGTGCCTGTACAAGACAGGGGGACACTGAAGCTTTCTTT; cdr3_aa: CACTRQGDTEAFF
j_call: TRBJ1-4; d_call: -; clone_size: -; cdr3_length: 16; v_call: TRBV7-9; cdr3_nt: TGTGCCAGCAGCTTTATCTTGGTGGGAGGTAATGAAAAACTGTTTTTT; cdr3_aa: CASSFILVGGNEKLFF
j_call: TRBJ1-4; d_call: TRBD1; clone_size: few; cdr3_length: 19; v_call: TRBV20-1; cdr3_nt: TGCAGTGCTAGTCTACCGGGACAGGGGGCCATTGCAACTAATGAAAAACTGTTTTTT; cdr3_aa: CSASLPGQGAIATNEKLFF
j_call: TRBJ1-1; d_call: -; clone_size: -; cdr3_length: 16; v_call: TRBV3-1/TRBV3-2; cdr3_nt: TGTGCCAGCAGCCAAGAGAAGACAGGAGGGAACACTGAAGCTTTCTTT; cdr3_aa: CASSQEKTGGNTEAFF
j_call: TRBJ2-3; d_call: TRBD2; clone_size: -; cdr3_length: 15; v_call: TRBV6-5; cdr3_nt: TGTGCCAGCAGGCCGGGACTAGCGGGGACGGATACGCAGTATTTT; cdr3_aa: CASRPGLAGTDTQYF
j_call: TRBJ1-1; d_call: -; clone_size: -; cdr3_length: 14; v_call: TRBV27; cdr3_nt: TGTGCCAGCAATCCCCTCGGGGGGGACACTGAAGCTTTCTTT; cdr3_aa: CASNPLGGDTEAFF
j_call: TRBJ1-4; d_call: -; clone_size: -; cdr3_length: 14; v_call: TRBV14; cdr3_nt: TGTGCCAGCAGCCCACAGGGTCAGCCTGAAAAACTGTTTTTT; cdr3_aa: CASSPQGQPEKLFF
j_call: TRBJ1-2; d_call: TRBD1; clone_size: -; cdr3_length: 17; v_call: TRBV6-1; cdr3_nt: TGTGCCAGCAGTGAAGCCGGGTTAGGCAGGGGGCCAGGGGGCTACACCTTC; cdr3_aa: CASSEAGLGRGPGGYTF
j_call: TRBJ2-7; d_call: TRBD1; clone_size: -; cdr3_length: 15; v_call: TRBV7-9; cdr3_nt: TGTGCCAGCAGCTCATCCGGGACAGGGGGCTGGGAGCAGTACTTC; cdr3_aa: CASSSSGTGGWEQYF
j_call: TRBJ1-2; d_call: -; clone_size: -; cdr3_length: 14; v_call: TRBV27; cdr3_nt: TGTGCCAGCAGTTCCGCCCGGGAAAACTATGGCTACACCTTC; cdr3_aa: CASSSARENYGYTF
j_call: TRBJ2-7; d_call: -; clone_size: -; cdr3_length: 14; v_call: TRBV18; cdr3_nt: TGTGCCAGCTCACCACCAGGGGTCGCCTACGAGCAGTACTTC; cdr3_aa: CASSPPGVAYEQYF
j_call: TRBJ2-5; d_call: -; clone_size: -; cdr3_length: 15; v_call: TRBV11-2; cdr3_nt: TGTGCCAGCAGCCAAAAGGGGGAAAATAGCGAGACCCAGTACTTC; cdr3_aa: CASSQKGENSETQYF
j_call: TRBJ2-1; d_call: TRBD2; clone_size: once; cdr3_length: 14; v_call: TRBV7-3; cdr3_nt: TGTGCCAGCAGCCTAGCGGGAGCCTACAATGAGCAGTTCTTC; cdr3_aa: CASSLAGAYNEQFF
j_call: TRBJ1-2; d_call: TRBD1; clone_size: -; cdr3_length: 14; v_call: TRBV24-1; cdr3_nt: TGTGCCACCAGTGCTTTGACAGGGCCCTATGGCTACACCTTC; cdr3_aa: CATSALTGPYGYTF
j_call: TRBJ1-6; d_call: -; clone_size: -; cdr3_length: 14; v_call: TRBV14; cdr3_nt: TGTGCCAGCAGCGGGCCGTCCTATAATTCACCCCTCCACTTT; cdr3_aa: CASSGPSYNSPLHF
j_call: TRBJ2-7; d_call: -; clone_size: -; cdr3_length: 15; v_call: TRBV5-5; cdr3_nt: TGTGCCAGCAGATCGGACAGCCCATCGGGATACGAGCAGTACTTC; cdr3_aa: CASRSDSPSGYEQYF
j_call: TRBJ1-6; d_call: TRBD1; clone_size: -; cdr3_length: 15; v_call: TRBV6-5; cdr3_nt: TGTGCCAGCAGCACGGACAGGCCCAGCAATTCACCCCTCCACTTT; cdr3_aa: CASSTDRPSNSPLHF
j_call: TRBJ1-2; d_call: TRBD1; clone_size: -; cdr3_length: 12; v_call: TRBV28; cdr3_nt: TGTGCCAGCGCCGACAGGGGGTATGGCTACACCTTC; cdr3_aa: CASADRGYGYTF
j_call: TRBJ2-3; d_call: -; clone_size: -; cdr3_length: 14; v_call: TRBV6-5; cdr3_nt: TGTGCCAGCAGTTTTCTACCTAGCACAGATACGCAGTATTTT; cdr3_aa: CASSFLPSTDTQYF
j_call: TRBJ2-7; d_call: -; clone_size: -; cdr3_length: 11; v_call: TRBV20-1; cdr3_nt: TGCAGTGCTAGAGAGGAGTACGAGCAGTACTTC; cdr3_aa: CSAREEYEQYF
j_call: TRBJ2-1; d_call: TRBD2; clone_size: -; cdr3_length: 15; v_call: TRBV19; cdr3_nt: TGTGCCAGTAGATGGACTAGCGGGGGAACCAATGAGCAGTTCTTC; cdr3_aa: CASRWTSGGTNEQFF
j_call: TRBJ1-1; d_call: -; clone_size: -; cdr3_length: 13; v_call: TRBV24-1; cdr3_nt: TGTGCCACCAGTGATTCTTTAGTCTCTGAAGCTTTCTTT; cdr3_aa: CATSDSLVSEAFF
j_call: TRBJ2-7; d_call: -; clone_size: -; cdr3_length: 13; v_call: TRBV19; cdr3_nt: TGTGCCAGTCGACAGGACACAAACTACGAGCAGTACTTC; cdr3_aa: CASRQDTNYEQYF
j_call: TRBJ2-7; d_call: TRBD1; clone_size: -; cdr3_length: 14; v_call: TRBV5-1; cdr3_nt: TGCGCCAGCAGCAACGGACAGGCGTCCTACGAGCAGTACTTC; cdr3_aa: CASSNGQASYEQYF
j_call: TRBJ1-1; d_call: -; clone_size: -; cdr3_length: 12; v_call: TRBV30; cdr3_nt: TGTGCCTGGAGTTTAGAGAACACTGAAGCTTTCTTT; cdr3_aa: CAWSLENTEAFF